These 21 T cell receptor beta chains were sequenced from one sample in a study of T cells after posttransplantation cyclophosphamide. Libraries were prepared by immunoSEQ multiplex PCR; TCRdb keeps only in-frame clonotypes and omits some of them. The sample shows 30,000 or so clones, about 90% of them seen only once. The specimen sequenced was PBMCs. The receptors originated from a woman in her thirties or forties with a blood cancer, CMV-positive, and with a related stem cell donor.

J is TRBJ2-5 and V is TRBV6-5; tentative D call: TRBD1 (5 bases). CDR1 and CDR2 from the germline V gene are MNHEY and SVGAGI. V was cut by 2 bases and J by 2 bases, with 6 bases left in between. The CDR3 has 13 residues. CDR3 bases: TGTGCCAGCAGTTACGGGGCTCAAGAGACCCAGTACTTC. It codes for CASSYGAQETQYF.

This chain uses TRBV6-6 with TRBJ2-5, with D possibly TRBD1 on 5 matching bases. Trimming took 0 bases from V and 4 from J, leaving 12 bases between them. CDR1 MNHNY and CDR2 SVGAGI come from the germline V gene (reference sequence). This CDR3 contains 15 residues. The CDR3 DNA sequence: TGTGCCAGCAGTTACTCCCTCGACAGACTAGAGACCCAGTACTTC. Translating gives CASSYSLDRLETQYF.

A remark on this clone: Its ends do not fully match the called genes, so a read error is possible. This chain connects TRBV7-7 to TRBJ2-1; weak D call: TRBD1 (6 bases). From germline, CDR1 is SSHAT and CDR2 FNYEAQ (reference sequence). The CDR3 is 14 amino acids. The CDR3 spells CASSRTEAINEQFF. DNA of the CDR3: TGTGCTAGCAGTCGGACAGAAGCGATCAATGAGCAGTTCTTC.

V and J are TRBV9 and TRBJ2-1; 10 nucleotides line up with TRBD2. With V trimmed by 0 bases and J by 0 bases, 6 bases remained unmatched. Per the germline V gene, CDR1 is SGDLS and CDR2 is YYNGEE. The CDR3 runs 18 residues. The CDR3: CASSVEASGGPSYNEQFF. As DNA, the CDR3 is TGTGCCAGCAGCGTAGAGGCTAGCGGGGGTCCCTCCTACAATGAGCAGTTCTTC.

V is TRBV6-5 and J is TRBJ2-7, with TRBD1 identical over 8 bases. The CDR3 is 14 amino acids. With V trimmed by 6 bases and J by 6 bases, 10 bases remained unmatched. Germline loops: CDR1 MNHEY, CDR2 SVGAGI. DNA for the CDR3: TGTGCCAGCAGCCCCCGGACAGGGATCGGCGAGCAGTACTTC. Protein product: CASSPRTGIGEQYF.

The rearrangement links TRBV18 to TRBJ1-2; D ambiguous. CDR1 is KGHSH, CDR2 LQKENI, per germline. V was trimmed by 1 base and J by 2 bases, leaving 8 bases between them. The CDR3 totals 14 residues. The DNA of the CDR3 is TGTGCCAGCTCACCACGGCAGGTCAACTATGGCTACACCTTC. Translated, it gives CASSPRQVNYGYTF.

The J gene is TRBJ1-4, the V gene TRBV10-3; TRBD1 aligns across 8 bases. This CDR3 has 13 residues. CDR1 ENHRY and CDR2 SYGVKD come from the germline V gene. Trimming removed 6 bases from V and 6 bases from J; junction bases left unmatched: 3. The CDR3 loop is CAISPDRDEKLFF. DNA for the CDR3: TGTGCCATCAGCCCGGACAGGGATGAAAAACTGTTTTTT.

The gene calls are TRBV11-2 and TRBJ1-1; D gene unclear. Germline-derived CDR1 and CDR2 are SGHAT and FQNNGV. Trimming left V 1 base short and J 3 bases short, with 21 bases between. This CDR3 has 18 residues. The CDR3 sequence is CASSLGRFRRGNDTEAFF. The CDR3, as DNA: TGTGCCAGCAGCTTAGGACGGTTTCGTCGAGGGAACGACACTGAAGCTTTCTTT.

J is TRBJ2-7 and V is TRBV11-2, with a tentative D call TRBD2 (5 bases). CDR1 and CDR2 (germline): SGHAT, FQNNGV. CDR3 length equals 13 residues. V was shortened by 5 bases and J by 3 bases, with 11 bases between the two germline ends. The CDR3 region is CASSVYRDYEQYF. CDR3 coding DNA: TGTGCCAGCAGCGTTTACCGGGACTACGAGCAGTACTTC.

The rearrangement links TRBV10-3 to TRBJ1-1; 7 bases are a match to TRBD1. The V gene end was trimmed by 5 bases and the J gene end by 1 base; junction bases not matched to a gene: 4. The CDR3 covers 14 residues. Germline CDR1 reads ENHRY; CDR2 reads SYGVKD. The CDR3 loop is CAISRQGGNTEAFF. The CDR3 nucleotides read TGTGCCATCAGTAGACAGGGAGGGAACACTGAAGCTTTCTTT.

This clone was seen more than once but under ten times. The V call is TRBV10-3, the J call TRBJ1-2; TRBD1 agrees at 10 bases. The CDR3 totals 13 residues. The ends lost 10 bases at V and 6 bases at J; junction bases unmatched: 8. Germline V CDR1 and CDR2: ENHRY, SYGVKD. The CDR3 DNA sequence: TGTGCCACAGGGAGGACAGGGGGGAATGGCTACACCTTC. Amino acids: CATGRTGGNGYTF.

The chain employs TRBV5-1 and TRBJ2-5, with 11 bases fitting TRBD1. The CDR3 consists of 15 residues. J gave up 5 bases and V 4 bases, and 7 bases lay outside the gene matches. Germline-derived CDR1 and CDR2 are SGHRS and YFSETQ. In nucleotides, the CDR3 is TGCGCCAGCAGCCCAGGGACAGGGGGTTCGGAGACCCAGTACTTC. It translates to CASSPGTGGSETQYF.

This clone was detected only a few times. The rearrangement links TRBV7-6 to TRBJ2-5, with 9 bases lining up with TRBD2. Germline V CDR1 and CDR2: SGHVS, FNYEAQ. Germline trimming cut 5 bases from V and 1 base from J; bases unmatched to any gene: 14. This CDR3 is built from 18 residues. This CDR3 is CASSPEGTSYGPQETQYF. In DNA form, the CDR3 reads TGTGCCAGCAGCCCCGAGGGGACTAGCTATGGTCCCCAAGAGACCCAGTACTTC.

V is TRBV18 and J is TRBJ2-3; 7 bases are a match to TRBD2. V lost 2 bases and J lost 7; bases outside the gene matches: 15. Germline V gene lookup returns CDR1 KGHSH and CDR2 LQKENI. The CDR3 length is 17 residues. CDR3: CASSPRAPGLGNHTQYF. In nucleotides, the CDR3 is TGTGCCAGCTCACCAAGGGCGCCCGGACTAGGGAACCATACGCAGTATTTT.

CDR3 loop: CASTRQGELNEQYF. In DNA form, the CDR3 reads TGTGCCAGCACCCGACAGGGGGAGCTGAACGAGCAGTACTTC. This rearrangement joins TRBV27 to TRBJ2-7, with 9 bases lining up with TRBD1. Germline values: CDR1 MNHEY, CDR2 SMNVEV (reference sequence). The CDR3 totals 14 residues. The V gene end was trimmed by 7 bases and the J gene end by 5 bases; junction bases not matched to a gene: 9.

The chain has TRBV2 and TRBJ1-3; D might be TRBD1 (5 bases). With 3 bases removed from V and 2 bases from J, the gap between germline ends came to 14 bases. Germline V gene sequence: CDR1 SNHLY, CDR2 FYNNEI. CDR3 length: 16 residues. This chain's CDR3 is CASSDKDKTPGNTIYF. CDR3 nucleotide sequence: TGTGCCAGCAGTGACAAGGACAAGACTCCTGGAAACACCATATATTTT.

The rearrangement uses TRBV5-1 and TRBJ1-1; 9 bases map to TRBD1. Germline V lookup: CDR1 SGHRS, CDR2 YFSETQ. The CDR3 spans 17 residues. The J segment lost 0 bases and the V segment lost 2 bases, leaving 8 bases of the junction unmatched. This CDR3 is CASSFTGGGTLNTEAFF. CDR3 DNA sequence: TGCGCCAGCAGCTTTACAGGGGGCGGCACCTTGAACACTGAAGCTTTCTTT.

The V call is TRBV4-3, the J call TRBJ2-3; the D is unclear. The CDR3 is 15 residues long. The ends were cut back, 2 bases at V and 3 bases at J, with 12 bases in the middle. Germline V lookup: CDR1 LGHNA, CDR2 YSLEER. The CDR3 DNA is TGCGCCAGCAGCCAATTCACCCTAGGAACAGATACGCAGTATTTT. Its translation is CASSQFTLGTDTQYF.

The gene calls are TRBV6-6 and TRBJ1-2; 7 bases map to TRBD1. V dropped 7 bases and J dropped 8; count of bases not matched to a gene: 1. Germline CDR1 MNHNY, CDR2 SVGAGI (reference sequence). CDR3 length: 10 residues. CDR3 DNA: TGTGCCAGCAAGGGGGCGGGCTACACCTTC. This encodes CASKGAGYTF.

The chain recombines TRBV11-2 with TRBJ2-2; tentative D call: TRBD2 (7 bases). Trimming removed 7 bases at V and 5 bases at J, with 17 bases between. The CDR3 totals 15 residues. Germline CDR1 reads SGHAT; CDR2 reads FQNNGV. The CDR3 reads CASMGGGEGTGELFF. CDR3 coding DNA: TGTGCCAGCATGGGCGGGGGCGAAGGGACCGGGGAGCTGTTTTTT.

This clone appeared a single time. The CDR3 bases are TGCGCCAGCACCTCAGGGGGCCTCGTCTCTGAAGCTTTCTTT. Its translation: CASTSGGLVSEAFF. The rearrangement joins TRBV5-1 to TRBJ1-1; TRBD1 agrees at 8 bases. The germline V gene encodes CDR1 SGHRS and CDR2 YFSETQ. This CDR3 contains 14 residues. J was trimmed by 6 bases and V by 6 bases; bases with no gene match: 10.